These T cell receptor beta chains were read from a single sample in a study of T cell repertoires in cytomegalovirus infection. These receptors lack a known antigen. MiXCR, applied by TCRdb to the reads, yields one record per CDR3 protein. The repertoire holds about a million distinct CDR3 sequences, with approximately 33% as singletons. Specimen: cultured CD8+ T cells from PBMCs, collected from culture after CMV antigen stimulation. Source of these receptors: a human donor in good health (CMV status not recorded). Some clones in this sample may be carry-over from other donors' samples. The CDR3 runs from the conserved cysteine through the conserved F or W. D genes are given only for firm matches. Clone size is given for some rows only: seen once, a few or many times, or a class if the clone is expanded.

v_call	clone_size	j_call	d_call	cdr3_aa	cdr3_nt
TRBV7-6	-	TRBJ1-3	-	CASSQDSLTPGNTIYF	TGTGCCAGCAGCCAGGACAGCCTTACGCCTGGAAACACCATATATTTT
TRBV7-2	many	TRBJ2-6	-	CASSLRESGANVLTF	TGTGCCAGCAGCCTCAGGGAATCTGGGGCCAACGTCCTGACTTTC
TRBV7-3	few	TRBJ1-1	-	CASSLRQGHRTEAFF	TGTGCCAGCAGCTTACGGCAGGGGCACAGGACTGAAGCTTTCTTT
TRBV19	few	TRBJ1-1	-	CAGRTKGSTEAFF	TGTGCCGGCAGGACAAAGGGGAGCACTGAAGCTTTCTTT
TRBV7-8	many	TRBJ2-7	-	CASSPSPDNLEQYF	TGTGCCAGCAGCCCATCCCCCGACAACTTGGAGCAGTACTTC
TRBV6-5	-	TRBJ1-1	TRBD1	CASSYSLRGQAFF	TGTGCCAGCAGTTACTCGTTGAGGGGGCAAGCTTTCTTT
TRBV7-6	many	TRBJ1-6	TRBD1	CASSWTGEANSPLHF	TGTGCCAGCAGCTGGACAGGGGAAGCTAATTCACCCCTCCACTTT
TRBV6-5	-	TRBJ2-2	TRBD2	CASSYLRGLAGDLTGELFF	TGTGCCAGCAGTTACCTCCGGGGACTAGCGGGGGACTTGACCGGGGAGCTGTTTTTT
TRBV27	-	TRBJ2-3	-	CASSPAGTHTQYF	TGTGCCAGCAGCCCCGCCGGAACCCATACGCAGTATTTT
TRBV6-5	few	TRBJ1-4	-	CASSYTRWGNEKLFF	TGTGCCAGCAGTTACACCCGGTGGGGGAATGAAAAACTGTTTTTT
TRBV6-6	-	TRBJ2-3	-	CASNFITSTDTQYF	TGTGCCAGCAACTTCATCACTAGCACAGATACGCAGTATTTT
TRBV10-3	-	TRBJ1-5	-	CAISEGGLSQPQHF	TGTGCCATCAGTGAGGGGGGGCTAAGTCAGCCCCAGCATTTT
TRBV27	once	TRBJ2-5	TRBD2	CASSPRLAWGETQYF	TGTGCCAGCAGTCCCCGACTAGCCTGGGGCGAGACCCAGTACTTC
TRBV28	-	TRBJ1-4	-	CASSPQVAANEKLFF	TGTGCCAGCAGTCCTCAGGTGGCGGCTAATGAAAAACTGTTTTTT
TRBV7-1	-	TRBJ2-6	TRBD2	CASSDTGGIAAGANVLTF	TGTGCCAGCAGCGACACGGGGGGTATAGCTGCTGGGGCCAACGTCCTGACTTTC
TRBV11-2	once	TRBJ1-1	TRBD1	CASSLWTGERVNTEAYF	TGTGCCAGCAGCTTATGGACAGGGGAGAGAGTGAACACTGAAGCTTACTTT
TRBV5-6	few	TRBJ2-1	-	CASSLAREQFF	TGCGCCAGCAGCTTGGCCCGTGAGCAGTTCTTC
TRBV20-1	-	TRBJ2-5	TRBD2	CSARDEGGETQYF	TGCAGTGCTAGAGATGAGGGAGGGGAGACCCAGTACTTC
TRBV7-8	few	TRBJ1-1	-	CASSLGSRYSQFWVTEAFF	TGTGCCAGCAGCTTAGGCTCGCGTTACAGCCAATTTTGGGTCACTGAAGCTTTCTTT
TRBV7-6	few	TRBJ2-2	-	CASSFTLTGELFF	TGTGCCAGCAGCTTTACCCTGACCGGGGAGCTGTTTTTT
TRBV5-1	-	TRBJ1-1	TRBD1	CASSLNRGSTEAFF	TGCGCCAGCAGCTTGAACAGGGGATCCACTGAAGCTTTCTTT
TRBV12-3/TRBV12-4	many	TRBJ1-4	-	CASSLTGSEKLFF	TGTGCCAGCAGTTTAACAGGGTCTGAAAAACTGTTTTTT
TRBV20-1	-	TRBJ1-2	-	CSALHPQGSGYGYTF	TGCAGTGCTCTCCACCCACAGGGAAGTGGCTATGGCTACACCTTC
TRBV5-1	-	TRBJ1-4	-	CASRAGLATNEKLFF	TGCGCCAGCAGAGCCGGCCTTGCAACTAATGAAAAACTGTTTTTT
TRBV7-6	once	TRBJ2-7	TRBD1	CVSSSGADRPYEQYF	TGTGTCAGCAGCTCAGGGGCGGACAGGCCCTACGAGCAGTACTTC
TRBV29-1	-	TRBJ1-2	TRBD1	CSVPRPILQGAGGYTF	TGCAGCGTTCCCCGTCCTATTTTACAGGGGGCAGGGGGCTACACCTTC
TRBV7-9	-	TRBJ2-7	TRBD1	CASSPPTGGYEQYF	TGTGCCAGCAGCCCCCCGACAGGGGGGTACGAGCAGTACTTC
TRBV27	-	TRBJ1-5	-	CASSFSGPHQPQHF	TGTGCCAGCAGTTTTTCAGGACCCCATCAGCCCCAGCATTTT
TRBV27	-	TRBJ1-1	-	CASSYGPPQGADTEAFF	TGTGCCAGCAGTTATGGGCCCCCACAGGGTGCGGACACTGAAGCTTTCTTT
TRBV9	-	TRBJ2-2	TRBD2	CASSVRLAGINTGELFF	TGTGCCAGCAGCGTAAGACTAGCGGGGATAAACACCGGGGAGCTGTTTTTT
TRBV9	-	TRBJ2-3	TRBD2	CASSGQAGGPDTQYF	TGTGCCAGCAGCGGCCAGGCGGGGGGGCCGGATACGCAGTATTTT
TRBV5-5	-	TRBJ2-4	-	CASSLSDSLAKNIQYF	TGTGCCAGCAGCTTAAGTGACAGCCTAGCCAAAAACATTCAGTACTTC
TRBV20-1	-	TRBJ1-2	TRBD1	CSAGDQPGQGKGWYGYTF	TGCAGTGCTGGAGATCAACCGGGACAGGGCAAAGGGTGGTATGGCTACACCTTC